This T cell receptor beta chain was obtained from a study of blood T cell repertoires in COVID-19. Study-wide background: The study drew acute and convalescent COVID-19 samples from the United States, Italy and Spain. PBMCs, B-cell-depleted T cells, or T cells were the source of the cDNA or gDNA that made up the material.

Under the authors' procedure: From reference gene primer amplification, estimates of nucleated cell counts were derived. Sequencing used immunoSEQ multiplex PCR; TCRdb keeps in-frame clones, though not all of them. The V and J calls and clone size are taken from that table; D and trimming were inferred from the DNA. The table shows hundreds of thousands of clones, with around 86% occurring only once. Sequences were obtained from peripheral blood. The sequence was obtained from a man aged 65 to 79 with acute or convalescent COVID-19.

The chain's CDR3 is CASSLGLAGVFDSYNEQFF. The CDR3 bases are TGCGCCAGCAGCTTGGGGCTAGCGGGGGTCTTCGACTCCTACAATGAGCAGTTCTTC. The V call is TRBV5-1, the J call TRBJ2-1; 10 positions match TRBD2. The CDR3 length is 19 residues. In germline, CDR1 is SGHRS, CDR2 YFSETQ. The junction had 9 bases not matched to a gene; V was cut back by 0 bases and J by 0 bases.